These 19 T cell receptor beta chains were all obtained from the same sample, sequenced in a study of blood T cell repertoires in COVID-19. Measured with immunoSEQ multiplex PCR; TCRdb has only the in-frame clones, and not every one. This sample yields roughly 100,000 clones, of which roughly nine tenths are seen a single time; approximately 15% belongs to the top ten. Source material: peripheral blood. These receptors came from a man over 45 with acute or convalescent COVID-19.

The genes are TRBV5-4 and TRBJ1-2; TRBD1 matches 8 bases. The CDR3 runs to 14 residues. The germline gives CDR1 SGHNT, CDR2 YYREEE (reference sequence). Trimming cost V 5 bases and J 8 bases; bases outside gene matches: 11. CDR3 region: CASRTGQDPFGYTF. Written as DNA, the CDR3 is TGTGCCAGCAGAACGGGACAGGACCCTTTCGGCTACACCTTC.

A single count supports this clone. The CDR3 region is CASSFDRFSGYTF. In DNA form, the CDR3 reads TGTGCCAGCAGTTTCGACAGGTTTTCCGGCTACACCTTC. The J gene is TRBJ1-2, the V gene TRBV27, with a possible D match to TRBD1 (6 bases). Trimming left V 3 bases short and J 8 bases short, with 13 bases between. The germline gives CDR1 MNHEY, CDR2 SMNVEV (reference sequence). This CDR3 region has 13 residues.

The chain carries TRBV4-1 and TRBJ1-1; tentatively, D is TRBD1 (6 bases). V lost 0 bases and J 4 bases, leaving 18 bases between the germline ends. Germline lookup yields CDR1 MGHRA and CDR2 YSYEKL. This CDR3 region has 17 residues. The DNA for the CDR3 is TGCGCCAGCAGCCAAGAAGGGACACGGGGACGCTCCACTGAAGCTTTCTTT. Amino acid sequence: CASSQEGTRGRSTEAFF.

J is TRBJ2-1 and V is TRBV28; 8 nucleotides agree with TRBD1. Germline V CDR1 and CDR2: MDHEN, SYDVKM. This CDR3 comprises 14 residues. V dropped 7 bases and J dropped 13; count of bases not matched to a gene: 15. CDR3 amino acids: CASIALQGASPQFF. DNA of the CDR3: TGTGCCAGCATAGCTCTGCAGGGGGCATCCCCACAGTTCTTC.

This chain connects TRBV24-1 to TRBJ1-3, with TRBD1 as a possible D gene (6 bases). Between the trimmed V and J ends, which lost 9 bases and 0 bases, there was a span of 11 bases. Per the germline V gene, CDR1 is KGHDR and CDR2 is SFDVKD. This CDR3 spans 14 amino acids. CDR3 sequence (DNA): TGTGCCACCGGGGGACAAACCTCTGGAAACACCATATATTTT. Translated: CATGGQTSGNTIYF.

This chain joins TRBV2 and TRBJ1-5; maybe TRBD1 (5 bases). V was trimmed by 4 bases and J by 2 bases, leaving 18 bases between them. Per germline, CDR1 SNHLY and CDR2 FYNNEI. CDR3 length: 17 amino acids. CDR3 DNA sequence: TGTGCCAGCAGTGGGGGGAGGGCGGAAGTCCGCAATCAGCCCCAGCATTTT. Translation: CASSGGRAEVRNQPQHF. Using reference TRBV2 and TRBJ1-5 for the parts outside the CDR3, the full variable domain is EPEVTQTPSHQVTQMGQEVILRCVPISNHLYFYWYRQILGQKVEFLVSFYNNEISEKSEIFDDQFSVERPDGSNFTLKIRSTKLEDSAMYFCASSGGRAEVRNQPQHFGDGTRLSIL.

The CDR3 sequence: CSVRDRGYNEQFF. The CDR3 DNA follows: TGCAGCGTCCGGGACAGGGGCTACAATGAGCAGTTCTTC. The chain employs TRBV29-1 and TRBJ2-1, with TRBD1 matching over 10 bases. This CDR3 spans 13 amino acids. Unmatched junction bases numbered 2, after V lost 6 bases and J lost 3 bases. The germline V gene has CDR1 SQVTM and CDR2 ANQGSEA.

The chain carries TRBV3-1 (or the pseudogene TRBV3-2) and TRBJ1-2; D is possibly TRBD1 (6 bases). This CDR3 is 16 amino acids long. The V end was cut by 4 bases, the J end by 4 bases, with 19 bases between. Germline CDR1 reads LGHDT; CDR2 reads YNNKEL (reference sequence). CDR3: CASSREGQGLFYGYTF. CDR3 nucleotide sequence: TGTGCCAGCAGCCGAGAGGGTCAGGGGCTCTTCTATGGCTACACCTTC.

This chain uses TRBV19 with TRBJ2-3, with a weak D call TRBD1 (7 bases). Germline V gene data show CDR1 as LNHDA and CDR2 as SQIVND (reference sequence). This CDR3 has 11 residues. Trimming cost V 8 bases and J 6 bases, with 9 bases left between them. For the CDR3, the DNA is TGTGCCAGTGCAGGGGGGGATACGCAGTATTTT. Amino acid sequence: CASAGGDTQYF.

As DNA, the CDR3 is TGTGCCACCCGATCTTCAGGTTTTACCTACGAGCAGTACTTC. Encoded protein: CATRSSGFTYEQYF. J is TRBJ2-7 and V is TRBV13; D gene ambiguous. The CDR3 is 14 amino acids. Trimming pared 10 bases from V and 2 bases from J, leaving 18 bases between. In germline, CDR1 is PRHDT, CDR2 FYEKMQ (reference sequence).

V is TRBV4-1 and J is TRBJ1-4; 8 bases fit TRBD1. Germline V CDR1 and CDR2: MGHRA, YSYEKL. The V gene end was trimmed by 4 bases and the J gene end by 0 bases; junction bases not matched to a gene: 7. The CDR3 extends over 17 amino acids. The DNA for the CDR3 is TGCGCCAGCAGCCCGGTCGGACAGGGCGCAACTAATGAAAAACTGTTTTTT. Protein product: CASSPVGQGATNEKLFF.

The rearrangement uses TRBV11-3 and TRBJ2-1; D is possibly TRBD1 (7 bases). Trimming stripped 5 bases from V and 7 bases from J, with 21 bases between. Germline CDR1 SGHNT, CDR2 YENEEA. The CDR3 spans 16 residues. CDR3 bases: TGTGCCAGCAGCCCCCCTCGGCAGGCAGGGGGGAATGAGCAGTTCTTC. Its protein is CASSPPRQAGGNEQFF.

The chain couples TRBV5-6 to TRBJ1-2, with TRBD1 matching 10 bases. The CDR3 spans 14 residues. Trimming cost V 4 bases and J 7 bases; bases outside gene matches: 7. Germline V CDR1 and CDR2: SGHDT, YYEEEE. The CDR3 bases are TGTGCCAGCAGCACTGACAGGGGGCATTTTGGCTACACCTTC. It codes for CASSTDRGHFGYTF.

In DNA form, the CDR3 reads TGTGCCAGCACCCCGGACAGCTATGGCTACACCTTC. It is translated as CASTPDSYGYTF. The chain combines TRBV2 with TRBJ1-2; TRBD1 might be the D (6 bases). This CDR3 is built from 12 residues. V dropped 7 bases and J dropped 4 bases, with 10 bases sitting between them. Germline values: CDR1 SNHLY, CDR2 FYNNEI.

CDR3 amino acids: CASSQLPGPKGGTQYF. CDR3 bases: TGTGCCAGCAGCCAACTACCGGGCCCTAAAGGGGGGACCCAGTACTTC. The chain uses TRBV3-1 (or the pseudogene TRBV3-2) and TRBJ2-5, with a tentative D call TRBD1 (6 bases). Germline V gene data show CDR1 as LGHDT and CDR2 as YNNKEL (reference sequence). The V end was cut by 2 bases, the J end by 7 bases, with 20 bases between. CDR3 length: 16 amino acids.

The gene calls are TRBV2 and TRBJ1-1; D might be TRBD1 (6 bases). V lost 6 bases and J lost 8, with 22 bases in between. This CDR3 is built from 15 residues. Germline CDR1 and CDR2: SNHLY and FYNNEI. Here the CDR3 reads CASSRSMGAGEEAFF. CDR3 coding DNA: TGTGCCAGCAGCCGCTCTATGGGGGCCGGGGAGGAAGCTTTCTTT.

This clone was picked up many times. The same CDR3 arises from other DNA sequences in this sample as well. V usage is TRBV13 and J usage is TRBJ1-2; D remains unclear. Trimming pared 1 base from V and 5 bases from J, leaving 11 bases between. The germline CDR1 and CDR2 sequences are PRHDT and FYEKMQ (reference sequence). This CDR3 region has 14 residues. DNA of the CDR3: TGTGCCAGCAGCTTAGAGGGAGGCTCGTATGGCTACACCTTC. Amino acid sequence: CASSLEGGSYGYTF.

CDR3 DNA sequence: TGTGCCAGCGGGACTACGAACACCGGGGAGCTGTTTTTT. Translation: CASGTTNTGELFF. The chain is built from TRBV3-1 (or the pseudogene TRBV3-2) and TRBJ2-2, with 7 bases identical to TRBD2. After removal of 8 bases from V and 0 bases from J, the junction contained 0 bases not matched to a gene. Per the germline V gene, CDR1 is LGHDT and CDR2 is YNNKEL (reference sequence). The CDR3 covers 13 residues.

This chain joins TRBV27 and TRBJ1-1, with 9 bases that match TRBD1. Germline assignment: CDR1 MNHEY and CDR2 SMNVEV (reference sequence). The CDR3 runs 12 residues. Trimming took 5 bases from V and 8 from J; bases not matched to a gene: 3. In nucleotides, the CDR3 is TGTGCCAGCAGTACAGGGGGCCGAGAAGCTTTCTTT. Amino acids: CASSTGGREAFF.